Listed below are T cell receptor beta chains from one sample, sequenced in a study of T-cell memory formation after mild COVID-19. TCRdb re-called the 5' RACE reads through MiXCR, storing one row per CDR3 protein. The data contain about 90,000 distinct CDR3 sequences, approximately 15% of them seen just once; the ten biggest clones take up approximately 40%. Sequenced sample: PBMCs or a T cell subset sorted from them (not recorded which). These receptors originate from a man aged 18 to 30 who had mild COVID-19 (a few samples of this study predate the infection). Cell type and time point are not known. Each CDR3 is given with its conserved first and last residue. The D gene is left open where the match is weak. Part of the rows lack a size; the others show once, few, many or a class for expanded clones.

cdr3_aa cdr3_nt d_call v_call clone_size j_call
CASSPERRGYGYTF TGCGCCAGCAGCCCGGAACGACGCGGCTATGGCTACACCTTC . TRBV4-3 . TRBJ1-2
CASSEGPGEETQYF TGTGCCAGCAGTGAGGGACCGGGTGAAGAGACCCAGTACTTC . TRBV2 few TRBJ2-5
CASSIGTSGGAWTDTQYF TGTGCCAGCAGCATAGGGACTAGCGGGGGGGCTTGGACAGATACGCAGTATTTT TRBD2 TRBV13 . TRBJ2-3
CASSQTDYYGYTF TGCGCCAGCAGCCAAACAGATTACTATGGCTACACCTTC . TRBV4-3 . TRBJ1-2
CASSPRGGGEKLFF TGTGCCAGCAGTCCACGGGGTGGGGGGGAAAAACTGTTTTTT . TRBV27 . TRBJ1-4
CATSRMTQGAHSPLHF TGTGCCACCAGCAGAATGACCCAGGGGGCTCATTCACCCCTCCACTTT TRBD1 TRBV15 few TRBJ1-6
CASSPQGAQETQYF TGCGCCAGCAGCCCACAGGGGGCTCAAGAGACCCAGTACTTC TRBD1 TRBV4-1 few TRBJ2-5
CASRPGASSYEQYF TGCGCCAGCAGGCCCGGGGCTAGCTCCTACGAGCAGTACTTC . TRBV5-1 . TRBJ2-7
CASHRSGGARGDTQYF TGTGCCAGCCATAGGAGCGGGGGGGCGAGGGGAGATACGCAGTATTTT TRBD2 TRBV6-6 . TRBJ2-3
CAAGTSGAAGEQYF TGTGCCGCCGGGACTAGCGGGGCGGCGGGCGAGCAGTACTTC TRBD2 TRBV12-3/TRBV12-4 . TRBJ2-7
CASSLLREIHF TGTGCCAGCAGCTTGCTCAGGGAAATCCACTTT . TRBV7-9 . TRBJ1-6
CAISESRGDGETQYF TGTGCCATCAGTGAGTCCCGGGGAGACGGCGAGACCCAGTACTTC . TRBV10-3 few TRBJ2-5
CAIDRVSGQPQHF TGTGCCATCGACAGGGTCTCAGGGCAGCCCCAGCATTTT TRBD1 TRBV28 many TRBJ1-5